Below, 13 T cell receptor beta chains from the same sample are listed, as sequenced in a study of EBV T-cell therapy then PD-1 blockade in nasopharyngeal carcinoma. Treatment: AdE1-LMPpoly-expanded autologous EBV-specific T-cell therapy followed by anti-PD-1 nivolumab. Here immunoSEQ multiplex PCR was the method, and the copy in TCRdb shows in-frame clones only, minus some. The sample has approximately 23,000 clones, 70% to 85% seen once. These receptors' targets are unknown. The sequencing here drew on CD8+ T cells from blood, taken at day -245 from a patient whose treatment included autologous EBV-specific T cells and nivolumab. The receptors here all came from a man between 40 and 49 years old with nasopharyngeal carcinoma.

The chain employs TRBV13 and TRBJ2-1, with TRBD2 identical over 8 bases. Trimming at V came to 0 bases and at J to 9 bases, leaving 1 base not matched to a gene. CDR3 length equals 13 residues. Germline V gene sequence: CDR1 PRHDT, CDR2 FYEKMQ (reference sequence). The CDR3 bases are TGTGCCAGCAGCTTAGGCCGGGGGGGTGAGCAGTTCTTC. Amino acids: CASSLGRGGEQFF.

The J gene is TRBJ2-1, the V gene TRBV20-1; D is perhaps TRBD1 (6 bases). This CDR3 has 16 amino acids. The V gene's germline CDR1 is DFQATT and CDR2 SNEGSKA (reference sequence). V was trimmed by 3 bases and J by 2 bases, leaving 17 bases between them. The CDR3 here is CSASPFSGVTYNEQFF. CDR3 bases: TGCAGTGCTAGTCCCTTTTCAGGGGTGACCTACAATGAGCAGTTCTTC.

A single count supports this clone. V gene TRBV13 combines with J gene TRBJ2-1, with 13 bases aligning to TRBD2. CDR1 PRHDT and CDR2 FYEKMQ come from the germline V gene (reference sequence). The CDR3 runs to 15 residues. After removal of 5 bases from V and 11 bases from J, the junction contained 9 bases not matched to a gene. CDR3 nucleotides: TGTGCCAGCAGCGCTCGACTAGCGGGGGGCGAAAAGCAGTTCTTC. Its translation: CASSARLAGGEKQFF.

The V and J genes are TRBV6-4 and TRBJ2-1, with TRBD2 matching 8 bases. The CDR3 spans 15 residues. CDR1 and CDR2 (germline): MRHNA, SNTAGT. J lost 9 bases, V lost 3 bases, and 10 bases had no gene match. CDR3 in amino acids: CASSEAGEAMGEQFF. CDR3 nucleotide sequence: TGTGCCAGCAGTGAAGCGGGGGAGGCGATGGGTGAGCAGTTCTTC.

This chain joins TRBV3-1 (or the pseudogene TRBV3-2) and TRBJ2-1; D is unresolved. Germline CDR1 reads LGHDT; CDR2 reads YNNKEL (reference sequence). The CDR3 sequence is 15 residues long. V dropped 0 bases and J dropped 4 bases, with 10 bases sitting between them. The CDR3 nucleotides are TGTGCCAGCAGCCAAGAAGGGCTCCCGTACAATGAGCAGTTCTTC. It codes for CASSQEGLPYNEQFF.

The chain links TRBV28 to TRBJ1-3, with D maybe TRBD1 (5 bases). The CDR3 is made up of 16 amino acids. With 6 bases removed from V and 4 bases from J, the gap between germline ends came to 19 bases. Germline V gene sequence: CDR1 MDHEN, CDR2 SYDVKM. The DNA for the CDR3 is TGTGCCAGCAGCAGAGCAGGGTTTTCTGGGGGAAACACCATATATTTT. This sequence encodes CASSRAGFSGGNTIYF. Full variable domain (missing parts from reference TRBV28 and TRBJ1-3): DVKVTQSSRYLVKRTGEKVFLECVQDMDHENMFWYRQDPGLGLRLIYFSYDVKMKEKGDIPEGYSVSREKKERFSLILESASTNQTSMYLCASSRAGFSGGNTIYFGEGSWLTVV.

J is TRBJ2-1 and V is TRBV7-3; 10 nucleotides align to TRBD2. This CDR3 spans 14 amino acids. Looked up from germline, CDR1 is SGHTA and CDR2 is FQGTGA. V gave up 5 bases and J gave up 9 bases; unmatched junction bases: 7. The CDR3 loop is CASSPSGGATEQFF. The CDR3 DNA follows: TGTGCCAGCAGCCCGAGCGGGGGGGCCACTGAGCAGTTCTTC.

The rearrangement links TRBV7-8 to TRBJ2-1; D is ambiguous. Germline CDR1 and CDR2: SGHVS and FQNEAQ. V gave up 6 bases and J gave up 0 bases, with 12 bases separating them. The CDR3 covers 15 residues. CDR3 protein: CASRLFRSSYNEQFF. In nucleotides, the CDR3 is TGTGCCAGCAGGTTGTTTCGGAGCTCCTACAATGAGCAGTTCTTC.

The V gene is TRBV6-5, the J gene TRBJ2-7; 9 bases line up with TRBD1. This CDR3 is built from 14 residues. V shed 2 bases and J 6 bases; nucleotides not matched to a gene: 5. CDR1 MNHEY and CDR2 SVGAGI come from the germline V gene. CDR3 amino acids: CASSYGQGLSEQYF. The CDR3 DNA sequence: TGTGCCAGCAGTTACGGACAGGGGTTGAGCGAGCAGTACTTC.

The rearrangement links TRBV5-1 to TRBJ2-1; 9 nucleotides align to TRBD2. Germline values: CDR1 SGHRS, CDR2 YFSETQ. The V segment lost 4 bases and the J segment 6 bases; nucleotides outside the gene matches: 8. This CDR3 is 15 amino acids long. For the CDR3, the DNA is TGCGCCAGCAGCCCACTGGCGGGGGGGCGCAATGAGCAGTTCTTC. It translates to CASSPLAGGRNEQFF. Together with reference TRBV5-1 and TRBJ2-1, the CDR3 gives the full variable domain: KAGVTQTPRYLIKTRGQQVTLSCSPISGHRSVSWYQQTPGQGLQFLFEYFSETQRNKGNFPGRFSGRQFSNSRSEMNVSTLELGDSALYLCASSPLAGGRNEQFFGPGTRLTVL.

V is TRBV23-1 and J is TRBJ2-7, with TRBD1 identical over 9 bases. TRBV23-1 is filed as an ORF, its function uncertain. With 2 bases clipped from V and 0 bases from J, the junction kept 11 bases outside the gene matches. CDR3 length: 18 amino acids. The DNA for the CDR3 is TGCGCCAGCAGTCAACAAACTACCGGGACAGGGAACTCCTACGAGCAGTACTTC. Its translation: CASSQQTTGTGNSYEQYF.

The rearrangement uses TRBV10-3 and TRBJ2-3, with 9 bases lining up with TRBD2. This CDR3 spans 16 amino acids. With 8 bases clipped from V and 0 bases from J, the junction kept 9 bases outside the gene matches. The V gene's germline CDR1 is ENHRY and CDR2 SYGVKD. Written as DNA, the CDR3 is TGTGCCATCCAGTGGGGGCTAGCGGGGAGCACAGATACGCAGTATTTT. The encoded protein is CAIQWGLAGSTDTQYF.

V gene TRBV4-3 combines with J gene TRBJ2-6; 7 bases agree with TRBD2. V was clipped by 0 bases and J by 2 bases; unmatched bases: 1. Germline V gives CDR1 LGHNA, CDR2 YSLEER. This CDR3 region has 16 residues. The CDR3 loop reads CASSQDGGAGANVLTF. DNA for the CDR3: TGCGCCAGCAGCCAAGATGGGGGGGCTGGGGCCAACGTCCTGACTTTC.